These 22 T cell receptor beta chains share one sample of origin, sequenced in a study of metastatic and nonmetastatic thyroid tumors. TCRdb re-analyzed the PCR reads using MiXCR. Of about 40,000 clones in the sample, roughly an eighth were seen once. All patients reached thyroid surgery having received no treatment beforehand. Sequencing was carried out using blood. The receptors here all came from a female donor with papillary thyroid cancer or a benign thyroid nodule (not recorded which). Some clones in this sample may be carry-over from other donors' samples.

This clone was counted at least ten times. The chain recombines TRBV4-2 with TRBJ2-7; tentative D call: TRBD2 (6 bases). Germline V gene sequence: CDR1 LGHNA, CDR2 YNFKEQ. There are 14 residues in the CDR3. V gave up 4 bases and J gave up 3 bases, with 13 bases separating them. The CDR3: CASSRSTEGYEQYF. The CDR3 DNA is TGTGCCAGCAGCCGGTCGACGGAGGGCTACGAGCAGTACTTC.

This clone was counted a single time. CDR3: CASSSALEQYF. For the CDR3, the DNA is TGTGCCAGCAGCTCCGCTTTGGAGCAGTACTTC. The chain has TRBV11-1 and TRBJ2-7; D gene ambiguous. This CDR3 has 11 residues. CDR1 SGHAT and CDR2 FQDESV come from the germline V gene (reference sequence). Trimming pared 4 bases from V and 7 bases from J, leaving 8 bases between.

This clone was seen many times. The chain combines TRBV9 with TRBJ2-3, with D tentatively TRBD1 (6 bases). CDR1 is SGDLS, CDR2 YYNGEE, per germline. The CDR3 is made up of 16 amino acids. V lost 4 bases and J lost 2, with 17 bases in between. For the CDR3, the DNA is TGTGCCAGCAGCCTCCGACAGGCGCTACCCACAGATACGCAGTATTTT. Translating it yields CASSLRQALPTDTQYF.

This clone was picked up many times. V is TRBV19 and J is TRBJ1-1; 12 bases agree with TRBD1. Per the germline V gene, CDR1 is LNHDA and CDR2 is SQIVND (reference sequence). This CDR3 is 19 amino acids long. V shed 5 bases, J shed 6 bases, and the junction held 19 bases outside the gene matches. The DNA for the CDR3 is TGTGCCAGTAGTTCGACGGGGGTCGGGACAGGGGGCTTTAGCGCTGAAGCTTTCTTT. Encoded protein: CASSSTGVGTGGFSAEAFF.

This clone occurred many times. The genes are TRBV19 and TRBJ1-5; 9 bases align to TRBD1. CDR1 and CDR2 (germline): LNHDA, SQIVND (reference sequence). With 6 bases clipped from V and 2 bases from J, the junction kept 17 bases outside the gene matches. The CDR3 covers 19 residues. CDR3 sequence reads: CASRDPGQGFKMGNQPQHF. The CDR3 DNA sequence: TGTGCCAGTAGAGACCCGGGACAGGGATTCAAAATGGGCAATCAGCCCCAGCATTTT.

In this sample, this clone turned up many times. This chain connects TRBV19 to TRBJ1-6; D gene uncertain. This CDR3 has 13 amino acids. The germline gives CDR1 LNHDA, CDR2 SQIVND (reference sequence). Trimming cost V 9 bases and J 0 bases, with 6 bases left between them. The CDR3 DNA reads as TGTGCCAGGATTAACTCCTATAATTCACCCCTCCACTTT. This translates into CARINSYNSPLHF.

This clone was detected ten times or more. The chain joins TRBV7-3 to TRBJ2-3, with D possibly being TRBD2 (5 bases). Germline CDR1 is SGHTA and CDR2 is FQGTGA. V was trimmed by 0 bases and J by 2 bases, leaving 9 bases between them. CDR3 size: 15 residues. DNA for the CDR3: TGTGCCAGCAGCTTAACTGGGAGCTCCACAGATACGCAGTATTTT. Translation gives CASSLTGSSTDTQYF.

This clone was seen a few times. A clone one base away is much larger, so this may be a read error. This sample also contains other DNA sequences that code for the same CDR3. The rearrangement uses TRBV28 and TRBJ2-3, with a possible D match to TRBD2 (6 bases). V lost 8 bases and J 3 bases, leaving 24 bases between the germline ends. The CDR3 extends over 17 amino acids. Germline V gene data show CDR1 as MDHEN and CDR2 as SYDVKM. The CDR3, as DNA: TGTGCCAGCGTTAACCCGGGGCGGGTACGGGGGACAGATACGCAGTATTTT. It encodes CASVNPGRVRGTDTQYF.

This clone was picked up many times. The CDR3 DNA reads as TGTGCCTGGAGCGCAGGAGATACGCAGTATTTT. It is translated as CAWSAGDTQYF. This chain uses TRBV30 with TRBJ2-3; D ambiguous. V was clipped by 3 bases and J by 5 bases, with 6 bases between them. There are 11 residues in the CDR3. The germline CDR1 and CDR2 sequences are GTSNPN and SVGIG (reference sequence).

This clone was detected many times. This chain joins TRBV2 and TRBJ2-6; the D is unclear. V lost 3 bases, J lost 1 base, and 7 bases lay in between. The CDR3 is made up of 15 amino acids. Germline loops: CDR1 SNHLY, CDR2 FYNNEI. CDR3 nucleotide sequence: TGTGCCAGCAGTGATTGGGAATCTGGGGCCAACGTCCTGACTTTC. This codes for CASSDWESGANVLTF.

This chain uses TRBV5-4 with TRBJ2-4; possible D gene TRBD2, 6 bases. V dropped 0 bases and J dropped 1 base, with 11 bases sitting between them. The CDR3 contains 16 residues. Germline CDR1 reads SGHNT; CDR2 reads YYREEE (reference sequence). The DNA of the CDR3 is TGTGCCAGCAGCTTGGGGACTGGGGGGGCCAAAAACATTCAGTACTTC. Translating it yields CASSLGTGGAKNIQYF.

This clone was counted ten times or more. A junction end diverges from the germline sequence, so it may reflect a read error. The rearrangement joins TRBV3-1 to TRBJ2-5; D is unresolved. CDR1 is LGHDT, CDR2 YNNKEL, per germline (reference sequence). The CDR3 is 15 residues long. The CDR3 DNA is TGTGCCAGCAGCGAAGAGATGGTCCCCAGGGAGACCCAGTACTTC. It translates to CASSEEMVPRETQYF.

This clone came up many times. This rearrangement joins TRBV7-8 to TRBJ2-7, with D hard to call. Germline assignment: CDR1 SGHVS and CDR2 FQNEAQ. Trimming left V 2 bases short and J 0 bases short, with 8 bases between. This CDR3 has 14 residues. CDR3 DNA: TGTGCCAGCAGCTTAAGCCTTACCTCCTACGAGCAGTACTTC. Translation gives CASSLSLTSYEQYF.

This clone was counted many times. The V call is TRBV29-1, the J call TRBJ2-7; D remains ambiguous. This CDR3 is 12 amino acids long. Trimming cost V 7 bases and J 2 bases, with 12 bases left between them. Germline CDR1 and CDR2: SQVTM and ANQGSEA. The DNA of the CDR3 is TGCAGCGCCTTGAAACCCCCCTACGAGCAGTACTTC. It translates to CSALKPPYEQYF.

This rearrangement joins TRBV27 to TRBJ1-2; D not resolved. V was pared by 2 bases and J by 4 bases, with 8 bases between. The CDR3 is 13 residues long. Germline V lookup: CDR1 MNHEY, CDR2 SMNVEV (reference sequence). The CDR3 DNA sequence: TGTGCCAGCAGTTTAGCGGAGTCCTATGGCTACACCTTC. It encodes CASSLAESYGYTF.

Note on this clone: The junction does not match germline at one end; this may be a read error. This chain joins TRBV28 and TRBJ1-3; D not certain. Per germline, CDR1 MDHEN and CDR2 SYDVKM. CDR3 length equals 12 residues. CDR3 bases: TGCGCCAGCACCCACTCTGTAAACACCATATATTTT. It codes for CASTHSVNTIYF.

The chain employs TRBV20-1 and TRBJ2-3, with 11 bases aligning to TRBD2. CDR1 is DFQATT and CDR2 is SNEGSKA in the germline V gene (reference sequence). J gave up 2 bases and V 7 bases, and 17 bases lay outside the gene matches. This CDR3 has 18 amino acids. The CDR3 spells CSGITSGSLRWDTDTQYF. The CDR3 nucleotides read TGCAGTGGAATAACTAGCGGGAGTTTAAGATGGGACACAGATACGCAGTATTTT.

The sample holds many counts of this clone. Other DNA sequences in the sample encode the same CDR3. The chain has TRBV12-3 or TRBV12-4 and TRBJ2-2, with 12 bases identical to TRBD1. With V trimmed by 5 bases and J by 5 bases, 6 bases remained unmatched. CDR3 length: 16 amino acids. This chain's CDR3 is CASSRDRGRVTGELFF. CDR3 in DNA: TGTGCCAGCAGTCGGGACAGGGGGCGGGTTACCGGGGAGCTGTTTTTT.

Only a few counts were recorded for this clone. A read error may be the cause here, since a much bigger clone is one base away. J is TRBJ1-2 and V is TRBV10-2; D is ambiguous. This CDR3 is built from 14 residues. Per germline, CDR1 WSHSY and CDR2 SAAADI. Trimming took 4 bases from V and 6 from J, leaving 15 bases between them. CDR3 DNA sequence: TGCGCCAGCAGTGTACTGGCCCCTTCTGATGGCTACACCTTC. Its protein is CASSVLAPSDGYTF.

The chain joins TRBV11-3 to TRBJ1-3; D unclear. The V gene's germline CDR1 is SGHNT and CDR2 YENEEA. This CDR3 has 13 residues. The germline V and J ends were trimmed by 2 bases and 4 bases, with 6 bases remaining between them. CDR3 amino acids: CASSLNAGNTIYF. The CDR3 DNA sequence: TGTGCCAGCAGCTTAAACGCCGGAAACACCATATATTTT.

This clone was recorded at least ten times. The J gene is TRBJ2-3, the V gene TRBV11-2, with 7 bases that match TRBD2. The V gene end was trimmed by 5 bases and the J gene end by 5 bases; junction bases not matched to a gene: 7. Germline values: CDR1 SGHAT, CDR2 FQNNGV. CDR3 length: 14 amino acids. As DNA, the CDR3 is TGTGCCAGCAGCGCGGTTGGCGGGGGAGATACGCAGTATTTT. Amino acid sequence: CASSAVGGGDTQYF. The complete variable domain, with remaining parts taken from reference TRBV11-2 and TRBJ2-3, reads EAGVAQSPRYKIIEKRQSVAFWCNPISGHATLYWYQQILGQGPKLLIQFQNNGVVDDSQLPKDRFSAERLKGVDSTLKIQPAKLEDSAVYLCASSAVGGGDTQYFGPGTRLTVL.

This CDR3 reads CASSLDSLYGYTF. CDR3 in DNA: TGCGCCAGCAGCTTGGACAGCCTCTATGGCTACACCTTC. The chain recombines TRBV5-1 with TRBJ1-2; D unresolved. V lost 0 bases to trimming and J lost 4 bases, with 7 bases between them. Germline CDR1 is SGHRS and CDR2 is YFSETQ. This CDR3 region has 13 residues. Using reference TRBV5-1 and TRBJ1-2 for the parts outside the CDR3, the full variable domain is KAGVTQTPRYLIKTRGQQVTLSCSPISGHRSVSWYQQTPGQGLQFLFEYFSETQRNKGNFPGRFSGRQFSNSRSEMNVSTLELGDSALYLCASSLDSLYGYTFGSGTRLTVV.